The entry that follows covers one T cell receptor (beta chain) sequence. These data originate in a study of blood T cell repertoires in COVID-19. Under the authors' procedure: By means of reference gene primer amplification, nucleated cell counts were estimated. The protocol was immunoSEQ multiplex PCR, while the TCRdb copy is restricted to in-frame clones and leaves out a portion. Clonal size and the V and J genes are those of that table, whereas D and trimming came from the DNA. The repertoire includes under 250,000 clones, about 80% of them detected once, and 8.9% sits in the top ten. The CDR3 covers 15 residues. The germline V and J ends were trimmed by 0 bases and 0 bases, with 8 bases remaining between them. Germline lookup yields CDR1 LGHNA and CDR2 YNFKEQ.

The sequence was collected from a man older than 75 with acute or convalescent COVID-19. The sequenced sample consisted of peripheral blood. The rearrangement uses TRBV4-2 and TRBJ1-2, with D unresolved. The DNA for the CDR3 is TGTGCCAGCAGCCAAGACTTAGCCACTAACTATGGCTACACCTTC. Its protein is CASSQDLATNYGYTF.